This TCR beta chain was found in a study of human T cells and chemical hapten exposure. Looked up from germline, CDR1 is MDHEN and CDR2 is SYDVKM. CDR3 size: 16 residues. The germline V and J ends were trimmed by 6 bases and 5 bases, with 22 bases remaining between them. Documented time point: healthy volunteer bleed at 6 weeks. The study extracted total RNA from unfractionated whole blood. TCRdb re-derived calls from the RACE reads in MiXCR, one entry per CDR3 protein. The data hold some 65,000 distinct CDR3 sequences, with around 6.5% observed a single time. J is TRBJ1-2 and V is TRBV28; the D is unclear. The sample taken for sequencing was whole blood. The source of this sequence is a female donor in good health. Some clones in this sample may be carry-over from other donors' samples. CDR3 protein: CASRTTVGRMLYGYTF. As DNA, the CDR3 is TGTGCCAGCAGAACTACTGTGGGCCGGATGCTGTATGGCTACACCTTC.